A single T cell receptor (beta chain) is shown here with its context. The identical CDR3 is also encoded by other nucleotide sequences in the sample. Repertoires were generated with immunoSEQ multiplex PCR, while TCRdb's copy carries only in-frame clones and drops some. The data hold about 59,000 clones, with roughly 77% observed a single time. The data originate from a study of memory CD4+ T cells and cytomegalovirus serostatus. CDR1 is ENHRY and CDR2 is SYGVKD in the germline V gene. The length of the CDR3 is 13 residues. Trimming removed 0 bases from V and 11 bases from J, with 11 bases in between. Single viable CD3+CD4+CD8-CD45RO+ cells were sorted as the memory CD4+ T cells.

The chain carries TRBV10-3 and TRBJ1-5; D is ambiguous. The sequenced sample was memory CD4+ T cells from blood. This TCR came from an adult in good health and CMV-seronegative. The CDR3 is CAISESTPSSQHF. Written as DNA, the CDR3 is TGTGCCATCAGTGAGTCGACTCCTTCCTCCCAGCATTTT.